This T cell receptor (beta chain) comes out of a study of blood T cells in healthy people across ages. General study results and limits: Higher diversity, along with more naive CD4+ cells, distinguished long-lived donors from aged donors. Underestimates were what the diversity estimates from one million T cells were considered to be.

Looked up from germline, CDR1 is SQVTM and CDR2 is ANQGSEA. The V end was cut by 7 bases, the J end by 4 bases, with 19 bases between. CDR3 length: 14 amino acids. Through a sample-barcoded 5' primer and a J-beta primer mix, a second PCR was run for roughly 7 to 12 cycles. TCRdb ran MiXCR on the 5' RACE reads and lists one entry per CDR3 protein. The table has fewer than 1.5 million distinct CDR3 sequences, 42% seen once. Isolation recovered at least 6.5 million PBMCs from every sample. A minimum of 6 micrograms of total RNA was extracted per sample. This clonotype was seen only once. No antigen is known for it.

This TCR was recovered from a woman aged 18-29 years in good health. What was sequenced was blood. This chain connects TRBV29-1 to TRBJ1-1; the D gene is possibly TRBD1 (5 bases). CDR3: CSALSGGVLTEAFF. CDR3 nucleotides: TGCAGCGCCCTTTCCGGGGGGGTGCTCACTGAAGCTTTCTTT.